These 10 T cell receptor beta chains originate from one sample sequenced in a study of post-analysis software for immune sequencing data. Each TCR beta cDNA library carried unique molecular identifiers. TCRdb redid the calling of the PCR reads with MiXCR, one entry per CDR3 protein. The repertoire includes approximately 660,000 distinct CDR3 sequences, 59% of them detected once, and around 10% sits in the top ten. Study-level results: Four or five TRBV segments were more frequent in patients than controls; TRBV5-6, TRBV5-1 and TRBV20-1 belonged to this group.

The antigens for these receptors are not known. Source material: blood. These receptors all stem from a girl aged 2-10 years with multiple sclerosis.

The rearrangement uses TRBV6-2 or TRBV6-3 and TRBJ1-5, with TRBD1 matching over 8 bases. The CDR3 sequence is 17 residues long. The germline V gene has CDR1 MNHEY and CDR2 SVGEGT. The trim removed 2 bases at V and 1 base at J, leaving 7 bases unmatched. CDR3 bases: TGTGCCAGCAGTTACCGACCAGGGGGCAGAAGCAATCAGCCCCAGCATTTT. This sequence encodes CASSYRPGGRSNQPQHF.

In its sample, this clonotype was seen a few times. CDR3 sequence reads: CASSWFSGADSYEQYF. The DNA of the CDR3 is TGTGCCAGCAGTTGGTTTAGCGGAGCCGACTCCTACGAGCAGTACTTC. The V and J genes are TRBV6-5 and TRBJ2-7, with a tentative D call TRBD2 (6 bases). V lost 4 bases and J 0 bases, leaving 16 bases between the germline ends. CDR3 length equals 16 residues. Germline-derived CDR1 and CDR2 are MNHEY and SVGAGI.

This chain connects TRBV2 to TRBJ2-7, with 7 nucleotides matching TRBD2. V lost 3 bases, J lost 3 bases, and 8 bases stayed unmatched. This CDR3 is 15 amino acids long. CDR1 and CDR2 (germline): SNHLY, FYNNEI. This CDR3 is CASSDFSGGNYEQYF. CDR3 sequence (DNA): TGTGCCAGCAGTGATTTTTCGGGAGGTAACTACGAGCAGTACTTC.

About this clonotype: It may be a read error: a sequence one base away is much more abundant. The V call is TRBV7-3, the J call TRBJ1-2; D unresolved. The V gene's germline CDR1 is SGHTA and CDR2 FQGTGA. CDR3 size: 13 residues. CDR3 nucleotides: TGTGCCAGCAGCTTCACCGCTAGTGGTGGCTACATCTTC. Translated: CASSFTASGGYIF. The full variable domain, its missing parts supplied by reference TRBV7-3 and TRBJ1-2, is GAGVSQTPSNKVTEKGKYVELRCDPISGHTALYWYRQSLGQGPEFLIYFQGTGAADDSGLPNDRFFAVRPEGSVSTLKIQRTERGDSAVYLCASSFTASGGYIFGSGTRLTVV.

CDR3 loop: CASSYGGQSYNEQFF. The CDR3 bases are TGTGCCAGCAGTTACGGGGGACAGAGCTACAATGAGCAGTTCTTC. This chain connects TRBV6-5 to TRBJ2-1, with 7 positions matching TRBD1. With V trimmed by 2 bases and J by 3 bases, 4 bases remained unmatched. CDR1 is MNHEY and CDR2 is SVGAGI in the germline V gene. The CDR3 runs 15 residues.

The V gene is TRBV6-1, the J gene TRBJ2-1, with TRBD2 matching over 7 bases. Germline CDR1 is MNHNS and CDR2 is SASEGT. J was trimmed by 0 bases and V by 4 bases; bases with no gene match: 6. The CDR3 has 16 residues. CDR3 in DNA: TGTGCCAGCAGTGCCCGGGGGGATAGCTCCTACAATGAGCAGTTCTTC. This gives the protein CASSARGDSSYNEQFF.

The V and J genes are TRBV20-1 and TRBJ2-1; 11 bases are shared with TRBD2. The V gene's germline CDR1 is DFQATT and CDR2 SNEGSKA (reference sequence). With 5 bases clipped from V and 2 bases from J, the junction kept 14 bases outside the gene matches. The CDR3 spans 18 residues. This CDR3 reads CSASTSGTDSFTYNEQFF. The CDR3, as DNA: TGCAGTGCTTCGACTAGCGGGACCGACTCTTTTACCTACAATGAGCAGTTCTTC.

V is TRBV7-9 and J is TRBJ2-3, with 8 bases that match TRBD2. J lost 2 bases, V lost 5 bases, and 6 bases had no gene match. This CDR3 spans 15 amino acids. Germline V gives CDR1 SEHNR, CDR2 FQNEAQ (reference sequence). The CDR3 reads CASSLGLDVTDTQYF. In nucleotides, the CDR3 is TGTGCCAGCAGCCTGGGACTAGATGTCACAGATACGCAGTATTTT.

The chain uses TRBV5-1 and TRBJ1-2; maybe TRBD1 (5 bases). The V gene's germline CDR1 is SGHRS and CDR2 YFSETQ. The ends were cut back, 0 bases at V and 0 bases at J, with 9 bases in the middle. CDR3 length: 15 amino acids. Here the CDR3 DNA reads TGCGCCAGCAGCTTGGCCGGGGACTCTAACTATGGCTACACCTTC. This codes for CASSLAGDSNYGYTF.

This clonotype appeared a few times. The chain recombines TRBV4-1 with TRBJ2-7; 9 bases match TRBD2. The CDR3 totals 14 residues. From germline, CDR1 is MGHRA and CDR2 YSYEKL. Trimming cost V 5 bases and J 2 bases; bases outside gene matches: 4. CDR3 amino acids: CASSVASGTYEQYF. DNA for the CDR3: TGCGCCAGCAGCGTGGCTAGCGGGACCTACGAGCAGTACTTC.